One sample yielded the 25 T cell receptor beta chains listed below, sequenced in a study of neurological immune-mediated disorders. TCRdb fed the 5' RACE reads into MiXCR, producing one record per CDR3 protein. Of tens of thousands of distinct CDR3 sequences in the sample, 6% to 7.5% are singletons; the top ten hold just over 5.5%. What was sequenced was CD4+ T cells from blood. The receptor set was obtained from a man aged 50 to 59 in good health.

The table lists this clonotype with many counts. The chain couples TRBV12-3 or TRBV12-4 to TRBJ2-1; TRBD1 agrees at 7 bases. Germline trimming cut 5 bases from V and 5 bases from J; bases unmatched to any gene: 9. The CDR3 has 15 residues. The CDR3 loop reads CASSTRGRPDNEQFF. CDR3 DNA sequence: TGTGCCAGCAGTACGAGGGGGCGCCCCGACAATGAGCAGTTCTTC.

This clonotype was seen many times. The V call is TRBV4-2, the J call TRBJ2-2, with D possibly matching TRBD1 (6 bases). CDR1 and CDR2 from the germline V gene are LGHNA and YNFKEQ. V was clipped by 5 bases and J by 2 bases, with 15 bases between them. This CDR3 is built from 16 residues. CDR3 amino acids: CASSNTRDINTGELFF. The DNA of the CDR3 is TGTGCCAGCAGCAATACCAGGGACATCAACACCGGGGAGCTGTTTTTT.

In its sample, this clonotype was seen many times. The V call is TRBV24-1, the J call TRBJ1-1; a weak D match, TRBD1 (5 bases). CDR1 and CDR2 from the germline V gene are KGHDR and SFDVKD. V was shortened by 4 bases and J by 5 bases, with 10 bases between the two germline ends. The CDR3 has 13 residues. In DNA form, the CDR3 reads TGTGCCACCAGTGAACCTGGGGGGACTGAAGCTTTCTTT. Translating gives CATSEPGGTEAFF.

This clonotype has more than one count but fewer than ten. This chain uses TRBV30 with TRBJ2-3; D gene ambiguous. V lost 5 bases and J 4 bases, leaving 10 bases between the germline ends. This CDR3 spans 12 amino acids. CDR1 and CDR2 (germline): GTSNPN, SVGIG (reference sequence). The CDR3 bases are TGTGCCTGGTACCGGGTGGCAGATACGCAGTATTTT. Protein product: CAWYRVADTQYF.

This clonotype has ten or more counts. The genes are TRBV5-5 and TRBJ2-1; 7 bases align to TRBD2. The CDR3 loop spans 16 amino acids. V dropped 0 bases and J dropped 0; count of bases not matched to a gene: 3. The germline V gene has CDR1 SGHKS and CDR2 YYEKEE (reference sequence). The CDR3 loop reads CASSLVGGSSYNEQFF. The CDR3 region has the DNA TGTGCCAGCAGCTTGGTGGGGGGGAGCTCCTACAATGAGCAGTTCTTC.

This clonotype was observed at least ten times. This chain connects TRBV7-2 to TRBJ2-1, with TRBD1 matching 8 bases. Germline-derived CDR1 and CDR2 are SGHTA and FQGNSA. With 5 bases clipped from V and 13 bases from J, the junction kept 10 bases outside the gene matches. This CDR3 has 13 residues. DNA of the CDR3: TGTGCCAGCAGCGCCGACAGGGGTTCGGGTCAGTTCTTC. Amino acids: CASSADRGSGQFF.

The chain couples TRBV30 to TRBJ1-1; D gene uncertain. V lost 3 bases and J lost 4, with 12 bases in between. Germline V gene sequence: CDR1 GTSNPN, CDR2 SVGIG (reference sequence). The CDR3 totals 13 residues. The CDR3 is CAWSPRPPTEAFF. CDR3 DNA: TGTGCCTGGAGCCCTCGCCCACCCACTGAAGCTTTCTTT. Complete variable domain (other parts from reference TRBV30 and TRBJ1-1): SQTIHQWPATLVQPVGSPLSLECTVEGTSNPNLYWYRQAAGRGLQLLFYSVGIGQISSEVPQNLSASRPQDRQFILSSKKLLLSDSGFYLCAWSPRPPTEAFFGQGTRLTVV.

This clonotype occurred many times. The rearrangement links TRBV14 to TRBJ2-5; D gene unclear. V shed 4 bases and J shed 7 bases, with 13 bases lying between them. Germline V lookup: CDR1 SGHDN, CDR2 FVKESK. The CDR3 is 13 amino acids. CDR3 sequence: CASSPLGRRTQYF. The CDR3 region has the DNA TGTGCCAGCAGCCCCTTGGGTCGACGGACCCAGTACTTC.

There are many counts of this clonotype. CDR3 loop: CASSQYQGGYEQYF. The CDR3 DNA sequence: TGTGCCAGCAGCCAATATCAAGGGGGGTACGAGCAGTACTTC. The chain carries TRBV3-1 and TRBJ2-7, with D possibly being TRBD1 or TRBD2 (6 bases each). V was clipped by 2 bases and J by 4 bases, with 12 bases between them. The CDR3 is made up of 14 amino acids. Germline V gives CDR1 LGHDT, CDR2 YNNKEL (reference sequence).

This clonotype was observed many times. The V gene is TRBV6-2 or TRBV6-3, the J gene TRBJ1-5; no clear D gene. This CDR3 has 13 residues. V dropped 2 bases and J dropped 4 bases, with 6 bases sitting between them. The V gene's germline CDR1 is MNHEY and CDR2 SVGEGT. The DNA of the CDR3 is TGTGCCAGCAGTTACGGTGGAAATCAGCCCCAGCATTTT. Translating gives CASSYGGNQPQHF.

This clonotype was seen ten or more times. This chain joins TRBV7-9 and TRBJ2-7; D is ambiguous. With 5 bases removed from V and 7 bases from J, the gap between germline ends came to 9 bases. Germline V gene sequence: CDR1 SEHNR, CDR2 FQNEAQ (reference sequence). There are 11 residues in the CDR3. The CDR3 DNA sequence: TGTGCCAGCAGCAAGGACCGGGAGCAGTACTTC. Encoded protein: CASSKDREQYF.

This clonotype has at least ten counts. CDR3 coding DNA: TGCGCCAGCAGCTCGTACAGGGGTCTGACCTACGAGCAGTACTTC. It yields the protein CASSSYRGLTYEQYF. The chain links TRBV5-1 to TRBJ2-7, with 7 bases that match TRBD1. The CDR3 spans 15 residues. With 3 bases clipped from V and 2 bases from J, the junction kept 8 bases outside the gene matches. The germline gives CDR1 SGHRS, CDR2 YFSETQ.

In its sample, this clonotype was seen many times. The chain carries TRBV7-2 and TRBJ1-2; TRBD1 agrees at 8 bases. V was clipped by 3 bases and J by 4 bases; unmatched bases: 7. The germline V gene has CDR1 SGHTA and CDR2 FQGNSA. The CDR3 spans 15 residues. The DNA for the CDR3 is TGTGCCAGCAGCTTGGAAGTGGACAGGGCCTATGGCTACACCTTC. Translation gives CASSLEVDRAYGYTF.

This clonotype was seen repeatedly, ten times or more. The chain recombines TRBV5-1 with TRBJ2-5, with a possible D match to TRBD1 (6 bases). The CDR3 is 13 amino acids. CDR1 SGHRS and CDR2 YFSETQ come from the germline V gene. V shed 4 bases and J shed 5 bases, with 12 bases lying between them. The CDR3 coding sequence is TGCGCCAGCAGCGAACAGGGAGCCGAGACCCAGTACTTC. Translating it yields CASSEQGAETQYF.

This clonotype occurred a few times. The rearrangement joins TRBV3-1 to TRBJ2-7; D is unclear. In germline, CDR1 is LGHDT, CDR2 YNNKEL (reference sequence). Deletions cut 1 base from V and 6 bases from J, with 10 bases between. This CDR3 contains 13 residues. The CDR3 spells CASSQATLREQYF. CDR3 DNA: TGTGCCAGCAGCCAAGCTACTCTCCGCGAGCAGTACTTC.

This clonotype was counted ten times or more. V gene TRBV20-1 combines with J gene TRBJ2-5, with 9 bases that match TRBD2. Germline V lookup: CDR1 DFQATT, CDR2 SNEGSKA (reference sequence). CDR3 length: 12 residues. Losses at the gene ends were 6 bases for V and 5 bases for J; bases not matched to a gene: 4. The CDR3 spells CSASSGTETQYF. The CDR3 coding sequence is TGCAGTGCCTCTAGCGGGACTGAGACCCAGTACTTC.

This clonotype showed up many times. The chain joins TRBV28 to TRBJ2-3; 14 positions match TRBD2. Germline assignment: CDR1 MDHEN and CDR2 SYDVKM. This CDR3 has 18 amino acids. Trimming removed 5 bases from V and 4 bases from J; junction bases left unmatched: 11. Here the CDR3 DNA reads TGTGCCAGCAGTGGGGGACTAGCGGGAGACAATTTCGCAGATACGCAGTATTTT. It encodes CASSGGLAGDNFADTQYF.

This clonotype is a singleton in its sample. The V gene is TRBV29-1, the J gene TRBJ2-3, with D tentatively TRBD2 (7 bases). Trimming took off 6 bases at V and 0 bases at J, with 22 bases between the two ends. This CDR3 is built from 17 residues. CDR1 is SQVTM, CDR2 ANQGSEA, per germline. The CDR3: CSVGGRASGFSTDTQYF. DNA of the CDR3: TGCAGCGTCGGGGGCAGGGCTAGCGGATTTAGCACAGATACGCAGTATTTT.

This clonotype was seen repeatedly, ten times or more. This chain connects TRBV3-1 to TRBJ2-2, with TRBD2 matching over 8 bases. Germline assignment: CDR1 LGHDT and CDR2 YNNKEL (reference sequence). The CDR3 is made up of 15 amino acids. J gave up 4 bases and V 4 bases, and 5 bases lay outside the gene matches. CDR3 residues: CASSPRTSLTGELFF. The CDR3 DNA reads TGTGCCAGCAGCCCGCGGACTAGCCTCACCGGGGAGCTGTTTTTT.

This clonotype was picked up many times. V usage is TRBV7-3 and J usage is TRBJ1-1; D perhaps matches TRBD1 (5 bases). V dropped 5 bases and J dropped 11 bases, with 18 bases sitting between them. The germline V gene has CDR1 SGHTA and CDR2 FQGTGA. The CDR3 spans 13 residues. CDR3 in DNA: TGTGCCAGCAGCAAGGGACGCCTCGACTCGGCTTTCTTT. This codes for CASSKGRLDSAFF.

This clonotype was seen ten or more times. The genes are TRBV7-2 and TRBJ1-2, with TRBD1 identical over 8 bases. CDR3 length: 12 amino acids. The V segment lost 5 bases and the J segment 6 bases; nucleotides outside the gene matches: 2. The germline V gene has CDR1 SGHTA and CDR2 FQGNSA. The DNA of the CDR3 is TGTGCCAGCAGCCCGACAGGGGATGGCTACACCTTC. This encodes CASSPTGDGYTF.

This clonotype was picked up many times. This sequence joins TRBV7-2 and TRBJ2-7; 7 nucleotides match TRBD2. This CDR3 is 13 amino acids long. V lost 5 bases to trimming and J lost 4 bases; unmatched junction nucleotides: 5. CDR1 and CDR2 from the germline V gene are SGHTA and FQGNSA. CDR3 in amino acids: CASSLGTTYEQYF. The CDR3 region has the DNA TGTGCCAGCAGCCTTGGGACTACTTACGAGCAGTACTTC.

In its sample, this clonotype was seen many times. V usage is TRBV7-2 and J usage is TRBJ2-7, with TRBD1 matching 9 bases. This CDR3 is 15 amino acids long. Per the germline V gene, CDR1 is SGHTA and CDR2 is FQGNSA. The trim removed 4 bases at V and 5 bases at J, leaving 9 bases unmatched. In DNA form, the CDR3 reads TGTGCCAGCAGCTCCAACAGGGGGCTGAGGAACGAGCAGTACTTC. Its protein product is CASSSNRGLRNEQYF. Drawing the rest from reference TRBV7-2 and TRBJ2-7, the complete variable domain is GAGVSQSPSNKVTEKGKDVELRCDPISGHTALYWYRQSLGQGLEFLIYFQGNSAPDKSGLPSDRFSAERTGGSVSTLTIQRTQQEDSAVYLCASSSNRGLRNEQYFGPGTRLTVT.

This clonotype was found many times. CDR3 DNA sequence: TGCAGTGCTGCTGGGACTAGCGGAACGAATGAGCAGTTCTTC. Translation gives CSAAGTSGTNEQFF. The chain carries TRBV20-1 and TRBJ2-1; 11 nucleotides match TRBD2. The CDR3 runs 14 residues. Germline values: CDR1 DFQATT, CDR2 SNEGSKA (reference sequence). Trimming cost V 5 bases and J 7 bases; bases outside gene matches: 7.

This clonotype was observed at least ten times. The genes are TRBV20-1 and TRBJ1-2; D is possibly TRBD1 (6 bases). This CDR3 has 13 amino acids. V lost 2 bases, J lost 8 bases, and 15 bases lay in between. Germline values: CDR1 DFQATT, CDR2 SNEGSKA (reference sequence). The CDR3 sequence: CSARTGFELGYTF. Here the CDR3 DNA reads TGCAGTGCTAGAACAGGGTTTGAACTCGGCTACACCTTC.